The text below deals with one T cell receptor (beta chain). This clonotype has just a few counts. Its specific antigen is unknown. No quality values exist for individual bases; no much larger clone is one base distant. The CDR3, cysteine through phenylalanine, is 18 amino acids long. The retained sequence is limited to the CDR3, 54 bases, with the frame set at the first base. V is cut back by 2 bases and J by 0 bases, with 12 bases in the junction unmatched. As encoded in the germline V gene, CDR1 is LGHNA while CDR2 is YSLEER. The entry originates in a study of T cells after yellow fever vaccination (dated by TCRdb to the late 2010s). Some background on the complete study: The SMART-Seq v4 Ultra Low Input RNA kit was used to prepare libraries from fractions with low cell numbers. Two healthy male donors made up the cohort, one aged 18 to 30 years and the other aged 30 to 40 years. Blood samples were taken at several timepoints before and after primary and secondary immunization, and bulk PBMC replicates and cell subsets were isolated. Bulk TCR alpha and beta repertoires were sequenced longitudinally to track T-cell clones before and after primary and booster YFV17D yellow fever vaccination. What the work shows at the level of the full study, not this receptor alone: A small fraction of clonotypes appeared in both the CD4 and CD8 compartments, likely as a result of convergent recombination. Most clones expanded after primary vaccination were re-detected after the booster (96% of CD4 and about 88% of CD8), suggesting broad memory maintenance. Compared with the primary T-cell response, the secondary T-cell response was weaker but faster, peaking on day 5 rather than day 15. Only a couple of donors were included in the study, so the extent to which the findings can be generalized is limited. Because abundant contaminating clonotypes from the bulk population could be contained in FACS-sorted repertoires, computational filtering was required.

TCR cDNA was synthesized by 5'RACE template switching, through which a universal primer site and unique molecular identifiers were introduced. cDNA synthesis was primed from both the TCR alpha and TCR beta constant segments. Libraries were amplified in two PCR steps, with sample barcodes and sequencing adapters added in the second step. Sequencing of libraries was performed on Illumina HiSeq 2500 (2x100 bp) or NovaSeq (2x150 bp). The study's processing was this. Reads were demultiplexed and collapsed into UMI consensus sequences with MIGEC, and V(D)J alignment was performed with MiXCR. Clonotypes responding to the vaccine were identified with edgeR on replicate PBMC samples, with the criteria of FDR below 0.01 and a log2 fold change above 5 up to day 15. Each bulk clonotype was labeled CD4 or CD8 based on which sequenced repertoire, CD4 or CD8, contained the clonotype at higher abundance. TCRdb applied fastp at Q25 and MiXCR to the public reads, then kept only in-frame beta chains. Entries are consolidated by CDR3 protein sequence, retaining the most common genes and DNA. TCRdb's processing, not the authors', yielded these V and J calls. A total of 200,000 to 300,000 distinct CDR3 sequences appear in this sample, around 6.7% of them only once. The top ten hold 1% to 1.2% of the sample.

This specimen's treatment or condition label, interpreted: live attenuated yellow fever vaccine strain. PBMCs were isolated from peripheral blood using a standard Ficoll-Paque protocol. Dynabeads CD4 and CD8 positive selection kits were used to isolate the CD4 and CD8 T-cell fractions. RNA was extracted with TriZol from bulk PBMCs, CD4 and CD8 fractions, and dextramer-positive and dextramer-negative fractions. This clonotype originated in a man younger than 40 who received the YFV17D yellow fever vaccine. The chain is encoded by TRBV4-3 joined to TRBJ1-2, with TRBD1 matching 7 junction bases. Sequenced material: CD4+ T cells sorted from PBMCs, taken on the day of the yellow fever booster vaccination. The DNA reads as follows: TGCGCCAGCAGCCAAACCGGTTACTCCGGGACAGCTAACTATGGCTACACCTTC. The resulting protein is CASSQTGYSGTANYGYTF.